Given below is one TCR beta chain in context. In the authors' workflow: By means of reference gene primer amplification, nucleated cell counts were estimated. Assay used: immunoSEQ multiplex PCR; TCRdb lists only in-frame clones, some missing. The DNA was the basis for D and trimming; V, J and clone size are from that table. This table has 87,000 or so clones, approximately 83% appearing once. The record originates from a study of blood T cell repertoires in COVID-19. Study information: Acute and convalescent COVID-19 specimens originated in the United States, Italy and Spain. From T cells, B-cell-depleted T cells, or PBMCs came the material, which was cDNA or gDNA.

The V segment lost 3 bases and the J segment 3 bases; nucleotides outside the gene matches: 4. The CDR3 sequence is 13 residues long. Germline assignment: CDR1 SQVTM and CDR2 ANQGSEA. This TCR was sampled from a woman in her 70s with acute or convalescent COVID-19. This rearrangement joins TRBV29-1 to TRBJ1-2; TRBD1 agrees at 7 bases. Sequences were obtained from peripheral blood. The CDR3 coding sequence is TGCAGCGTTGAGGAGAGGGGGCACTATGGCTACACCTTC. This encodes CSVEERGHYGYTF.